This T cell receptor (beta chain) was recorded in a study of T cells in localized non-small cell lung cancer. This clone has just a few counts. Antigen: not known. V lost 3 bases and J lost 7, with 10 bases in between. This CDR3 contains 13 residues. Germline V gene data show CDR1 as KGHSH and CDR2 as LQKENI. Some clones are missing from TCRdb's copy, which holds only in-frame ones; the method was immunoSEQ multiplex PCR. The table includes several hundred clones, around 21% detected once. General study points: Adjacent uninvolved lung tissue had the highest T cell clonality, exceeding tumor. Adjacent lung exhibited a median of 57 among the 100 most abundant tumor clones. Elevated blood T cell density was associated with longer overall survival.

V gene TRBV18 combines with J gene TRBJ1-5; D possibly corresponds to TRBD1 (5 bases). Sequencing was performed on lung tumor tissue, taken before any cancer treatment. This receptor was obtained from a female donor of 60 years or more with stage II squamous cell lung carcinoma. CDR3 loop: CASSPGRDQPQHF. CDR3 nucleotides: TGTGCCAGCTCACCGGGGAGGGACCAGCCCCAGCATTTT.